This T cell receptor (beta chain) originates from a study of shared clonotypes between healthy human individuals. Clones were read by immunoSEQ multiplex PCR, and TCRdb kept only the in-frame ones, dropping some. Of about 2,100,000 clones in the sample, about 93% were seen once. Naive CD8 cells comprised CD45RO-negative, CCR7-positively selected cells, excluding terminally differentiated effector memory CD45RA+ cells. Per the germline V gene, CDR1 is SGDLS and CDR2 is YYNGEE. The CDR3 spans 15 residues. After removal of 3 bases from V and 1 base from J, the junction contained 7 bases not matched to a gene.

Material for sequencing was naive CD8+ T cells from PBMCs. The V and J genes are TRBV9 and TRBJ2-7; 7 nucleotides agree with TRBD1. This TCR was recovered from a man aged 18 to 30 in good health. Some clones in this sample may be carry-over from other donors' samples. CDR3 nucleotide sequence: TGTGCCAGCAGCGCTTGGGACAGCCCGTCCTACGAGCAGTACTTC. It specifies CASSAWDSPSYEQYF.